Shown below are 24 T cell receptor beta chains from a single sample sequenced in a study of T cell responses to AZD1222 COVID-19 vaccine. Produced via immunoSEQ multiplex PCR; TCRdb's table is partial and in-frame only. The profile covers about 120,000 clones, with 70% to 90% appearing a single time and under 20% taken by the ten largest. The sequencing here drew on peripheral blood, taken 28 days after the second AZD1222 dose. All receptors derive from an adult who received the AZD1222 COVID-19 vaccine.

The DNA of the CDR3 is TGCGCCAGCAGCTTGACAGGGTTTAATGAAAAACTGTTTTTT. This encodes CASSLTGFNEKLFF. The chain couples TRBV5-1 to TRBJ1-4; a weak D match, TRBD1 (6 bases). Between the trimmed V and J ends, which lost 1 base and 4 bases, there was a span of 8 bases. Germline V gene lookup returns CDR1 SGHRS and CDR2 YFSETQ. CDR3 length: 14 amino acids.

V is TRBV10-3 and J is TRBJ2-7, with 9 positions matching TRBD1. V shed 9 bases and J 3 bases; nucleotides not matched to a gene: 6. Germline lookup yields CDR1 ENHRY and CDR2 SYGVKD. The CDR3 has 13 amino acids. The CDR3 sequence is CAIKGQGGYEQYF. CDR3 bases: TGTGCCATAAAGGGACAGGGAGGCTACGAGCAGTACTTC.

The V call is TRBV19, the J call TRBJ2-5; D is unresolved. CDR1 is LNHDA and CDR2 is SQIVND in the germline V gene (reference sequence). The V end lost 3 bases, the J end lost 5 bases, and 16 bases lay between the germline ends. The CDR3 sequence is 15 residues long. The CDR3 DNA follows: TGTGCCAGTAGTATTCCTGGGCAGTCTCGCGAGACCCAGTACTTC. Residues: CASSIPGQSRETQYF.

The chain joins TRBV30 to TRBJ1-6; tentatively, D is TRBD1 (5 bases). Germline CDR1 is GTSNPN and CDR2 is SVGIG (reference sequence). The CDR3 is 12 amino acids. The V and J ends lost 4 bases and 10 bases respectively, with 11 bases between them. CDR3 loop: CAWTRVDSPLHF. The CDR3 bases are TGTGCCTGGACCAGGGTAGACTCACCCCTCCACTTT. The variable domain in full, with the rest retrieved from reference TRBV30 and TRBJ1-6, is SQTIHQWPATLVQPVGSPLSLECTVEGTSNPNLYWYRQAAGRGLQLLFYSVGIGQISSEVPQNLSASRPQDRQFILSSKKLLLSDSGFYLCAWTRVDSPLHFGNGTRLTVT.

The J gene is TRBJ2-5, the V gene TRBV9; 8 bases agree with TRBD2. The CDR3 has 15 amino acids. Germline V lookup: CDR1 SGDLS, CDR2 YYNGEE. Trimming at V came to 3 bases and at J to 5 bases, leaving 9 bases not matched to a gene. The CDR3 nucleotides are TGTGCCAGCAGCGCTTTGGGACTAGTTGGTGAGACCCAGTACTTC. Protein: CASSALGLVGETQYF.

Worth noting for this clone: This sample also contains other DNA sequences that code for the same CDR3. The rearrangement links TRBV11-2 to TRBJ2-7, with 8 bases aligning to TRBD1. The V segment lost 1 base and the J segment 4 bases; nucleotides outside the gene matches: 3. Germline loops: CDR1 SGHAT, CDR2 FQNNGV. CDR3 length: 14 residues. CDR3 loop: CASSLGQGAYEQYF. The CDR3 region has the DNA TGTGCCAGCAGCTTAGGCCAGGGGGCGTACGAGCAGTACTTC.

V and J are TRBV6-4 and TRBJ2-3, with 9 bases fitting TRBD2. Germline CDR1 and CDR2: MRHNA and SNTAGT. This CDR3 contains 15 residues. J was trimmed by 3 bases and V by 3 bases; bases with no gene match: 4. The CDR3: CASSETGLATDTQYF. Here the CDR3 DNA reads TGTGCCAGCAGTGAGACGGGACTAGCAACAGATACGCAGTATTTT.

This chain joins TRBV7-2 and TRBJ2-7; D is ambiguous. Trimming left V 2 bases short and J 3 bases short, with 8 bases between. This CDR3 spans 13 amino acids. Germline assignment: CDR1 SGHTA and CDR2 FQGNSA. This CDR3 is CASSLPWGYEQYF. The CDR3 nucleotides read TGTGCCAGCAGCTTACCATGGGGCTACGAGCAGTACTTC.

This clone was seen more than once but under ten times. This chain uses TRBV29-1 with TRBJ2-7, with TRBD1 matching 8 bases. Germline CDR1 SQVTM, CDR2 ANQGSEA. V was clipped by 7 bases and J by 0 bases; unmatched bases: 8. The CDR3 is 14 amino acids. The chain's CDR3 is CSALGQVFSYEQYF. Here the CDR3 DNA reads TGCAGCGCCCTGGGACAGGTCTTCTCCTACGAGCAGTACTTC.

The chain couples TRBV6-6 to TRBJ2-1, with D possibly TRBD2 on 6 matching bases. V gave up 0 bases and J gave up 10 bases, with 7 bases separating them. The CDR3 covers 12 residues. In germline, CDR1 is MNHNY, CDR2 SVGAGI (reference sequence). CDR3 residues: CASSYSLAEQFF. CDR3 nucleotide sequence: TGTGCCAGCAGTTACTCTCTAGCGGAGCAGTTCTTC.

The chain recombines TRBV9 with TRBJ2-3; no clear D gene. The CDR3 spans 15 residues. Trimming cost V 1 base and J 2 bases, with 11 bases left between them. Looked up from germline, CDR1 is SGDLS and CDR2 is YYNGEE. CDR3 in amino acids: CASSVTTGLTDTQYF. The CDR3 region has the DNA TGTGCCAGCAGCGTAACTACGGGCCTCACAGATACGCAGTATTTT. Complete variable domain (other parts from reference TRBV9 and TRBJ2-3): DSGVTQTPKHLITATGQRVTLRCSPRSGDLSVYWYQQSLDQGLQFLIQYYNGEERAKGNILERFSAQQFPDLHSELNLSSLELGDSALYFCASSVTTGLTDTQYFGPGTRLTVL.

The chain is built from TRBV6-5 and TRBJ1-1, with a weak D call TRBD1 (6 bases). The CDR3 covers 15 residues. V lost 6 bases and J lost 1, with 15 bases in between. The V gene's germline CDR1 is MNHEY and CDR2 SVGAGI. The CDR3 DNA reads TGTGCCAGCAGCACTCAGACAGGCCCGAACACTGAAGCTTTCTTT. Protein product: CASSTQTGPNTEAFF.

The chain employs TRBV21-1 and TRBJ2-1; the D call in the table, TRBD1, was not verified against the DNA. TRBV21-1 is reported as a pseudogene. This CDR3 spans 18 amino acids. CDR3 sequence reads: CAGFPGQGTAWDDNEQFF. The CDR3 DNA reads TGTGCCGGGTTCCCGGGACAGGGAACTGCCTGGGATGACAATGAGCAGTTCTTC.

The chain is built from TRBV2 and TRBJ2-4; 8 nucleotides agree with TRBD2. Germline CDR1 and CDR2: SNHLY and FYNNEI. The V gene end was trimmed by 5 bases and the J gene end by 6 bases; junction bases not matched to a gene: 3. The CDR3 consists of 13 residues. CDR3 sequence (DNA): TGTGCCAGCAGTACTAGCGGAACAAACATTCAGTACTTC. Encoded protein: CASSTSGTNIQYF. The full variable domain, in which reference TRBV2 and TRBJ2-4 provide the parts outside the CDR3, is EPEVTQTPSHQVTQMGQEVILRCVPISNHLYFYWYRQILGQKVEFLVSFYNNEISEKSEIFDDQFSVERPDGSNFTLKIRSTKLEDSAMYFCASSTSGTNIQYFGAGTRLSVL.

CDR3 nucleotide sequence: TGTGCCAGCAGGGTCTCCTATAATTCACCCCTCCACTTT. Its protein product is CASRVSYNSPLHF. V usage is TRBV28 and J usage is TRBJ1-6; no reliable D call. V lost 6 bases and J 0 bases, leaving 3 bases between the germline ends. The germline CDR1 and CDR2 sequences are MDHEN and SYDVKM. The CDR3 sequence is 13 residues long.

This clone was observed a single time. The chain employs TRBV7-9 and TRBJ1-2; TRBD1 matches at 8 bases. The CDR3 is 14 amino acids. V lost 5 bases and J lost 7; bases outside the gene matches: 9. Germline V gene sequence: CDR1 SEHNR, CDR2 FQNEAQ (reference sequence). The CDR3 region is CASSRTGIERGYTF. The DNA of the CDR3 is TGTGCCAGCAGCCGGACAGGGATTGAACGTGGCTACACCTTC.

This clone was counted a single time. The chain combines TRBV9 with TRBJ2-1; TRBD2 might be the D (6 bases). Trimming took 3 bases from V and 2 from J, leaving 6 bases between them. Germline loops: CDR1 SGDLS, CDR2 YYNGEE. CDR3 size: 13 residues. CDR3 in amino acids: CASSGGAYNEQFF. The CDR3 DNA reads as TGTGCCAGCAGCGGGGGGGCCTACAATGAGCAGTTCTTC. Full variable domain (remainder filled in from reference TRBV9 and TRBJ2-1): DSGVTQTPKHLITATGQRVTLRCSPRSGDLSVYWYQQSLDQGLQFLIQYYNGEERAKGNILERFSAQQFPDLHSELNLSSLELGDSALYFCASSGGAYNEQFFGPGTRLTVL.

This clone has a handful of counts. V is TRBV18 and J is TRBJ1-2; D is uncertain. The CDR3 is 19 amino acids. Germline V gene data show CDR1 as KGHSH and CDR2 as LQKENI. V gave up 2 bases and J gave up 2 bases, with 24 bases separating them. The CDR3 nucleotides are TGTGCCAGCTCACCAACCCCCGGAGCTCGCGAGACGCCAAACTATGGCTACACCTTC. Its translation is CASSPTPGARETPNYGYTF.

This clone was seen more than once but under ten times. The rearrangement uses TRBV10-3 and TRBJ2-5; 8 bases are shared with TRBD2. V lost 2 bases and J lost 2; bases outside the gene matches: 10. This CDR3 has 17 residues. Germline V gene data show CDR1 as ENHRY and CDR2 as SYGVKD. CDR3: CAISETWTSMRQETQYF. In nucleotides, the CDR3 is TGTGCCATCAGTGAGACCTGGACTAGCATGAGGCAAGAGACCCAGTACTTC.

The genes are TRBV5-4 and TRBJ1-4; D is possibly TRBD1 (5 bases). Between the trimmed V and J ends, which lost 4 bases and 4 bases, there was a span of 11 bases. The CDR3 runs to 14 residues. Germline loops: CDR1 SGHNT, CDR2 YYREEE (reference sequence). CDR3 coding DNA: TGTGCCAGCAGCATTCGACAGAATAATGAAAAACTGTTTTTT. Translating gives CASSIRQNNEKLFF.

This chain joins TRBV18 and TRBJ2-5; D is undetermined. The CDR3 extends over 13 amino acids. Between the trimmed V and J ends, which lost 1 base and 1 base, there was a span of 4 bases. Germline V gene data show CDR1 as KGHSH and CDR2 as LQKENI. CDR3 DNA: TGTGCCAGCTCACCACGTGGCCAAGAGACCCAGTACTTC. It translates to CASSPRGQETQYF.

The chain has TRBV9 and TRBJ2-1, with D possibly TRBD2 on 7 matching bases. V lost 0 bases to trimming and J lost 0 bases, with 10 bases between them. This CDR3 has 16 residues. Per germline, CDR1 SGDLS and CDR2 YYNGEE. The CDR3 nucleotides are TGTGCCAGCAGCGTAGGGGCGGGGGCCTCCTACAATGAGCAGTTCTTC. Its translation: CASSVGAGASYNEQFF.

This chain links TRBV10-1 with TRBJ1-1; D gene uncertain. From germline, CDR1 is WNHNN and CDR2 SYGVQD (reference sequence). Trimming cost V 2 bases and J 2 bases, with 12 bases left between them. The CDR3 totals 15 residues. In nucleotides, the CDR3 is TGCGCCAGCAGTGAGCGGAAGGAGCCCAACACTGAAGCTTTCTTT. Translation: CASSERKEPNTEAFF.

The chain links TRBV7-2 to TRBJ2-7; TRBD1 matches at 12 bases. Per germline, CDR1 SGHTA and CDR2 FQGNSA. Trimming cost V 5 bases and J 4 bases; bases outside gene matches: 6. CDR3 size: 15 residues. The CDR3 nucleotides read TGTGCCAGCAGCCAGGGGACAGGGGGCGGATACGAGCAGTACTTC. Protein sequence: CASSQGTGGGYEQYF. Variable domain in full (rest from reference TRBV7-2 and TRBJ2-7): GAGVSQSPSNKVTEKGKDVELRCDPISGHTALYWYRQSLGQGLEFLIYFQGNSAPDKSGLPSDRFSAERTGGSVSTLTIQRTQQEDSAVYLCASSQGTGGGYEQYFGPGTRLTVT.